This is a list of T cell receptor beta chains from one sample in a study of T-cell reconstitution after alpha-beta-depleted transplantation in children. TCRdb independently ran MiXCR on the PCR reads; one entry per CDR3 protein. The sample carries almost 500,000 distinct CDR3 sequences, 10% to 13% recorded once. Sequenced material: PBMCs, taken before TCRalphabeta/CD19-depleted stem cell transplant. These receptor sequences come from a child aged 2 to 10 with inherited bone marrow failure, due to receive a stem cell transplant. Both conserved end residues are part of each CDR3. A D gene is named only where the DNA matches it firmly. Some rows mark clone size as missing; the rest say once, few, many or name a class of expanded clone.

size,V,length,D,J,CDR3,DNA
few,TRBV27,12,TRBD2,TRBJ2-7,CASTGGADEQYF,TGTGCCAGCACCGGGGGGGCGGACGAGCAGTACTTC
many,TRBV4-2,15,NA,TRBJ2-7,CASSQVLGGHYEQYF,TGTGCCAGCAGCCAAGTACTCGGGGGACACTACGAGCAGTACTTC
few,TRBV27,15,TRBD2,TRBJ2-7,CASTTRTSKVCEQYF,TGTGCCAGCACCACACGGACTAGCAAAGTCTGCGAGCAGTACTTC
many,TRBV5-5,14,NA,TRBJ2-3,CASRPLLGTDTQYF,TGTGCCAGCAGACCCCTACTAGGCACAGATACGCAGTATTTT
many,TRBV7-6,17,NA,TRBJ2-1,CASSSGLRDFSYNEQFF,TGTGCCAGCAGCTCCGGACTTCGGGACTTCTCCTACAATGAGCAGTTCTTC
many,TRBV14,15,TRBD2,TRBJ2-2,CASSQEREVSGELFF,TGTGCCAGCAGCCAGGAGCGGGAGGTTTCCGGGGAGCTGTTTTTT
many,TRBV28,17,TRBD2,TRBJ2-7,CASSLSTSGKSSYEQYF,TGTGCCAGCAGTTTATCGACTAGCGGGAAAAGCTCCTACGAGCAGTACTTC
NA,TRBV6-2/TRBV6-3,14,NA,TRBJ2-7,CASSQWDGSYEQYF,TGTGCCAGCAGTCAATGGGACGGATCCTACGAGCAGTACTTC
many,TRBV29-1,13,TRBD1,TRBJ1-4,CSAWTGLREKLFF,TGCAGCGCCTGGACAGGGCTTCGCGAAAAACTGTTTTTT
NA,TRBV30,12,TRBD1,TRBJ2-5,CAGTGFVETQYF,TGTGCAGGGACAGGGTTCGTAGAGACCCAGTACTTC
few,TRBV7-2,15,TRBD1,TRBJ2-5,CASSSRDREFETQYF,TGTGCCAGCAGCTCCCGGGACAGGGAGTTCGAGACCCAGTACTTC
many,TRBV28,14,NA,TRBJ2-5,CASSAGTDRETQYF,TGTGCCAGCAGCGCAGGAACAGACCGGGAGACCCAGTACTTC
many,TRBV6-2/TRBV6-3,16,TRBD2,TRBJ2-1,CASSYRPSGDYNEQFF,TGTGCCAGCAGTTACCGACCTAGCGGGGACTACAATGAGCAGTTCTTC
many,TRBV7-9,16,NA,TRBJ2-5,CASSSDRVGGPETQYF,TGTGCCAGCAGCTCGGACCGGGTTGGGGGCCCAGAGACCCAGTACTTC
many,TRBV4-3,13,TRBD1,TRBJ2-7,CASSPSTGAITNF,TGCGCCAGCAGCCCATCAACAGGGGCGATAACGAACTTC
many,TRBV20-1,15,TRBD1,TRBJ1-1,CSARDPRGGNTEAFF,TGCAGTGCTAGAGACCCCAGGGGGGGGAACACTGAAGCTTTCTTT
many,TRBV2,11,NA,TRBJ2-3,CAGSEGDTQYF,TGTGCCGGCTCGGAAGGGGATACGCAGTATTTT
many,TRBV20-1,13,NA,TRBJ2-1,CSARVGNGNEQFF,TGCAGTGCTAGAGTAGGCAACGGCAATGAGCAGTTCTTC
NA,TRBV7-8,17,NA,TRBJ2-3,CASSAYSGVPSTDTQYF,TGTGCCAGCAGCGCCTACTCAGGGGTCCCAAGCACAGATACGCAGTATTTT
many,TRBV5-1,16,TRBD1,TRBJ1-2,CASSWGPGTGGVSYTF,TGCGCCAGCAGCTGGGGCCCTGGGACAGGGGGCGTCAGCTACACCTTC
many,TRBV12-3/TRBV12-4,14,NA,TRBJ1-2,CASSFNSHSYGYTF,TGTGCCAGCAGTTTCAACAGCCACAGCTATGGCTACACCTTC
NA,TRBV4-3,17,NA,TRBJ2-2,CASSQESQGTNTGELFF,TGCGCCAGCAGCCAAGAATCGCAGGGCACGAACACCGGGGAGCTGTTTTTT
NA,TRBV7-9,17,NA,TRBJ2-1,CASSAPRGRSSYNEQFF,TGTGCCAGCAGCGCCCCCCGAGGGAGAAGCTCCTACAATGAGCAGTTCTTC
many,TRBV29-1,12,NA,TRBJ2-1,CSVNGAYNEQFF,TGCAGCGTTAATGGGGCTTACAATGAGCAGTTCTTC
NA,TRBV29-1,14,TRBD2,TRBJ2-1,CSVAKAGGPYEQFF,TGCAGCGTTGCAAAAGCGGGAGGGCCCTATGAGCAGTTCTTC
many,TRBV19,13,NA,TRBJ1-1,CASSNIRNTEAFF,TGTGCCAGTAGTAATATTCGGAACACTGAAGCTTTCTTT
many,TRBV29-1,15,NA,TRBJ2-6,CSVEGWGAGANVLTF,TGCAGCGTTGAAGGTTGGGGGGCTGGGGCCAACGTCCTGACTTTC
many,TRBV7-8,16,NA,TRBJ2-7,CASSLEARGLSYEQYF,TGTGCCAGCAGCTTAGAGGCCAGGGGACTCTCCTACGAGCAGTACTTC
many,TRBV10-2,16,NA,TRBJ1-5,CASSEWEGTNNQPQHF,TGCGCCAGCAGTGAGTGGGAGGGGACCAATAATCAGCCCCAGCATTTT
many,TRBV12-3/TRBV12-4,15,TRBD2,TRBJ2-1,CASSPSGDYYNEQFF,TGTGCCAGCAGTCCGAGTGGGGACTACTACAATGAGCAGTTCTTC
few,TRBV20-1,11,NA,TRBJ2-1,CSAQRYNEQFF,TGCAGTGCCCAGCGTTACAATGAGCAGTTCTTC
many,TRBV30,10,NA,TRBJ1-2,CAWGPHGYTF,TGTGCCTGGGGCCCACATGGCTACACCTTC
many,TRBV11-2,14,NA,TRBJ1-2,CASRRPGDGIGYTF,TGTGCCAGCAGACGTCCTGGGGACGGGATCGGCTACACCTTC
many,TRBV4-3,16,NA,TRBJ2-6,CASSQGEYSGANVLTF,TGCGCCAGCAGCCAAGGGGAATACTCTGGGGCCAACGTCCTGACTTTC
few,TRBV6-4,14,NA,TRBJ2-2,CASSTSDGTGELFF,TGTGCCAGCAGCACTTCAGACGGCACCGGGGAGCTGTTTTTT
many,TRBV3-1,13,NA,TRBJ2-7,CASSQGIIYEQYF,TGTGCCAGCAGCCAAGGAATTATCTACGAGCAGTACTTC
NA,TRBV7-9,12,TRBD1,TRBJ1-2,CASSYNRGGYTF,TGTGCCAGCAGCTATAACAGGGGTGGCTACACCTTC
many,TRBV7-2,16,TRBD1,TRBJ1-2,CASSSTPGQGAYGYTF,TGTGCCAGCAGCTCTACCCCGGGACAGGGGGCCTATGGCTACACCTTC
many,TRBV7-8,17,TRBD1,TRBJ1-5,CASSLKRTGNSNQPQHF,TGTGCCAGCAGCTTAAAGCGGACAGGGAATAGCAATCAGCCCCAGCATTTT
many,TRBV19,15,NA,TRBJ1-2,CASRDRGRVDYGYTF,TGTGCCAGTAGGGATAGGGGGAGGGTCGACTATGGCTACACCTTC
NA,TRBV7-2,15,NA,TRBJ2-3,CASSQYPNNGDTQYF,TGTGCCAGCAGCCAATATCCCAATAATGGGGATACGCAGTATTTT
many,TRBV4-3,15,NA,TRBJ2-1,CASSQDPVSQNEQFF,TGCGCCAGCAGCCAAGATCCGGTTAGCCAGAATGAGCAGTTCTTC
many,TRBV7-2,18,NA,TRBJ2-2,CASSSPHPGHTNTGELFF,TGTGCCAGCAGCTCGCCTCATCCGGGACACACGAACACCGGGGAGCTGTTTTTT
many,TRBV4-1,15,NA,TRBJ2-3,CASSQSIGSTDTQYF,TGCGCCAGCAGCCAAAGTATCGGTAGCACAGATACGCAGTATTTT
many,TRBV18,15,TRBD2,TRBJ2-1,CASSPTSGNYNEQFF,TGTGCCAGCTCACCTACTAGCGGGAACTACAATGAGCAGTTCTTC